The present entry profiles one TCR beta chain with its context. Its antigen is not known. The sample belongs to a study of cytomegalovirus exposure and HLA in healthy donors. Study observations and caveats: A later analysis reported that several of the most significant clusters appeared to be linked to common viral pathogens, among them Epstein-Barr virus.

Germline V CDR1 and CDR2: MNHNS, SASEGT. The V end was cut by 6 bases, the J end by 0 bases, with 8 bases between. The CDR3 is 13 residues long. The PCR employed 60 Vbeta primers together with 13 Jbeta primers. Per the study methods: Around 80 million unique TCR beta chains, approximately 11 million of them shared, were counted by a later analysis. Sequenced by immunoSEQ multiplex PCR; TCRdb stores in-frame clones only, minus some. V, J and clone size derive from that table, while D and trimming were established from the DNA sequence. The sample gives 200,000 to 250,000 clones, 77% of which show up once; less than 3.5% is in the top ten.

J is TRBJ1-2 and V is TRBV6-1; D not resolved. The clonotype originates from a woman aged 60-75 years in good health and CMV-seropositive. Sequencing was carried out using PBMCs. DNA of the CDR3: TGTGCCAGCAGGTCGGTATCTAACTATGGCTACACCTTC. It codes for CASRSVSNYGYTF.